This entry is about one T cell receptor (beta chain). The antigen is not known. Germline CDR1 ENHRY, CDR2 SYGVKD. The CDR3 loop spans 12 amino acids. The germline V and J ends were trimmed by 8 bases and 4 bases, with 11 bases remaining between them. This sample was taken from a study of early T cells in non-severe SARS-CoV-2 infection. General observations from the study: Clonotype matching in VDJdb favored anti-spike CD8 responses and did not capture private and CD4 specificities.

Unique molecular identifiers were attached to individual cDNA molecules. TCRdb reanalysed the 5' RACE reads using MiXCR and keeps one entry per CDR3 protein. Of approximately 70,000 distinct CDR3 sequences in the sample, under 15% were seen once. The TCR was taken from an adult who was a healthcare worker with PCR-confirmed SARS-CoV-2 infection or an uninfected control (not recorded which). Specimen: whole blood. The chain is built from TRBV10-3 and TRBJ2-5; a weak D match, TRBD1 (7 bases). In DNA, the CDR3 is TGTGCCATCGGGCAGGGGGGAGAGACCCAGTACTTC. Translation gives CAIGQGGETQYF.